One sample yielded the 5 T cell receptor beta chains listed below, sequenced in a study of beta chain features in type 1 diabetes. Expressed TCRB transcripts were sequenced after all isolated RNA was converted to cDNA. Using immunoSEQ multiplex PCR, the repertoire was profiled, and TCRdb retains in-frame clones only, with some absent. The profile shows about 320,000 clones, 14% of them singletons. The sequenced sample was central memory CD4+ T cells from blood. Source of these receptors: a man aged 25 to 40 in good health.

Only a few counts were recorded for this clone. Other DNA sequences in the sample encode the same CDR3. The rearrangement links TRBV7-8 to TRBJ1-1; D not resolved. CDR3 size: 13 residues. The V and J ends lost 1 base and 3 bases respectively, with 6 bases between them. CDR1 is SGHVS and CDR2 is FQNEAQ in the germline V gene. The CDR3, as DNA: TGTGCCAGCAGCTTAGGTCCAGACACTGAAGCTTTCTTT. Translating gives CASSLGPDTEAFF.

This clone was seen more than once but under ten times. The V and J genes are TRBV19 and TRBJ2-6, with D possibly TRBD1 on 6 matching bases. Germline V gene data show CDR1 as LNHDA and CDR2 as SQIVND (reference sequence). V lost 7 bases and J lost 1, with 14 bases in between. This CDR3 is 16 amino acids long. The CDR3 bases are TGTGCCAGTACCAAGAATACAGGGTCTGGGGCCAACGTCCTGACTTTC. This codes for CASTKNTGSGANVLTF. The full variable domain, completed using reference TRBV19 and TRBJ2-6, is DGGITQSPKYLFRKEGQNVTLSCEQNLNHDAMYWYRQDPGQGLRLIYYSQIVNDFQKGDIAEGYSVSREKKESFPLTVTSAQKNPTAFYLCASTKNTGSGANVLTFGAGSRLTVL.

This clone was observed many times. V is TRBV30 and J is TRBJ2-2; D not certain. With 2 bases removed from V and 4 bases from J, the gap between germline ends came to 8 bases. In germline, CDR1 is GTSNPN, CDR2 SVGIG (reference sequence). The CDR3 extends over 13 amino acids. The CDR3 loop is CAWSKSSTGELFF. The CDR3, as DNA: TGTGCCTGGAGTAAGAGTTCCACCGGGGAGCTGTTTTTT.

The J gene is TRBJ2-7, the V gene TRBV18; TRBD1 aligns across 7 bases. The junction had 12 bases not matched to a gene; V was cut back by 3 bases and J by 7 bases. The germline CDR1 and CDR2 sequences are KGHSH and LQKENI. The CDR3 has 15 residues. DNA for the CDR3: TGTGCCAGCTCACCTAGGGACAGTGGCCTTGTTGAGCAGTACTTC. Translation: CASSPRDSGLVEQYF.

This chain connects TRBV9 to TRBJ1-6; no clear D. Germline-derived CDR1 and CDR2 are SGDLS and YYNGEE. CDR3 size: 15 residues. Trimming pared 0 bases from V and 6 bases from J, leaving 10 bases between. The CDR3, as DNA: TGTGCCAGCAGCGTAGGGTTAGACGGTAATTCACCCCTCCACTTT. It is translated as CASSVGLDGNSPLHF.